The clone carrying this T cell receptor (beta chain) was seen a handful of times. Its specificity is unknown. The sample comes from a study of T cell repertoires in cytomegalovirus infection. About the study: Public TCR beta signatures indicated both CMV infection and matching HLA type. Study-level results: Carriage of CMV together with the relevant HLA was identifiable through cumulative public TCR beta family frequency. CMV-specific HLA-C-restricted TCR beta clonotypes dominated the ex vivo response.

The germline gives CDR1 SNHLY, CDR2 FYNNEI. The ends were cut back, 5 bases at V and 2 bases at J, with 13 bases in the middle. This CDR3 comprises 15 residues. TCRdb used MiXCR to reprocess the reads, holding one entry per CDR3 protein. Seen here are fewer than 550,000 distinct CDR3 sequences, about a third observed once, and the top ten hold roughly 15%. The sequence was obtained from a human donor in good health (CMV status not recorded). Some clones in this sample may be carry-over from other donors' samples. This chain joins TRBV2 and TRBJ2-1; weak D call: TRBD1 (6 bases). Sequencing input: PBMCs. CDR3 sequence: CASSPGQITYNEQFF. The CDR3 nucleotides read TGTGCCAGCAGTCCGGGACAAATAACCTACAATGAGCAGTTCTTC.